A selection of T cell receptor beta chains follows, all from one sample in a study of regulatory T cells in long-lasting Graves disease. TCRdb itself ran the multiplex PCR reads through MiXCR, one entry per CDR3 protein. The table lists about 420,000 distinct CDR3 sequences, around 17% of them singletons. Another study also made use of these data, one on T cells in Graves' hyperthyroidism and ophthalmopathy.

This sample comprised peripheral blood mononuclear cells (PBMCs), obtained at new diagnosis, from a patient treated with antithyroid drugs. All receptors come from a woman aged 18-29 years with Graves disease. Each CDR3 is given with its conserved first and last residue. A D gene is named only where the DNA matches it firmly. Size values are once, few and many counts, or a class for expanded clones, and some rows have none.

v_gene	j_gene	abundance	d_gene	CDR3nt	CDR3aa
TRBV4-3	TRBJ2-1	few	.	TGCGCCAGCAGCGAGACACTCGTCCGCGGGGCTGAGCAGTTCTTC	CASSETLVRGAEQFF
TRBV5-1	TRBJ2-1	few	.	TGCGCCAGCAGCTCTACCAATACCTACAATGAGCAGTTCTTC	CASSSTNTYNEQFF
TRBV28	TRBJ1-1	many	.	TGTGCCAGCAGTTTATGGACAGGCGTGAACACTGAAGCTTTCTTT	CASSLWTGVNTEAFF
TRBV20-1	TRBJ1-4	.	.	TGCAGTGCCAATAGAGGTGCAACTAATGAAAAACTGTTTTTT	CSANRGATNEKLFF
TRBV5-1	TRBJ2-1	few	.	TGCGCCAGCAGCTTAAGACCCGGGAGCTCCTACAATGAGCAGTTCTTC	CASSLRPGSSYNEQFF
TRBV12-3/TRBV12-4	TRBJ1-2	few	.	TGTGCCAGCACCTCCCGCCTAGATGGCTACACCTTC	CASTSRLDGYTF
TRBV4-3	TRBJ2-1	many	.	TGCGCCAGCAGCCAAGATGAAACTAGGGACGATGAGCAGTTCTTC	CASSQDETRDDEQFF
TRBV24-1	TRBJ2-3	few	.	TGTGCCACCAGTGACAGGGACATCACAGATACGCAGTATTTT	CATSDRDITDTQYF
TRBV12-3/TRBV12-4	TRBJ2-1	many	.	TGTGCCAGCAGTGGGATTTGGGGAACGGCCACCTACAATGAGCAGTTCTTC	CASSGIWGTATYNEQFF
TRBV20-1	TRBJ2-3	few	TRBD1	TGCAGTGCTTCAACGGGACAGTTGTCGCAGTATTTT	CSASTGQLSQYF
TRBV11-3	TRBJ1-1	.	.	TGCGCCAGCAGCTTAGGTCGCGGGGACACTGAAGCTTTCTTT	CASSLGRGDTEAFF
TRBV10-3	TRBJ1-2	.	TRBD1	TGTGCCATCACTGGACAGGGCAACTATGGCTACACCTTC	CAITGQGNYGYTF
TRBV27	TRBJ2-2	.	.	TGTGCCAGCAAAACAGGGTCCGTCGGCACCGGGGAGCTGTTTTTT	CASKTGSVGTGELFF
TRBV19	TRBJ2-5	.	.	TGTGCCAGTAGGAACAGAGGGGGAGAGACCCAGTACTTC	CASRNRGGETQYF
TRBV7-9	TRBJ2-3	few	TRBD1	TGTGCCAGCAGCGTTACCGGGACAGGGGGAGCAGATACGCAGTATTTT	CASSVTGTGGADTQYF
TRBV10-1	TRBJ2-3	.	.	TGCGCCAGCAGTGTGGGAGTCACAGATACGCAGTATTTT	CASSVGVTDTQYF
TRBV12-3/TRBV12-4	TRBJ1-2	many	.	TGTGCCAGCAGTTTTTGGGGAACTAGCGGCTACACCTTC	CASSFWGTSGYTF
TRBV27	TRBJ2-7	.	TRBD2	TGTGCCAGCAGTTCACCAGCGGGAGTTGGCTACGAGCAGTACTTC	CASSSPAGVGYEQYF
TRBV7-3	TRBJ2-2	.	.	TGTGCCAGCAGCTTAGGGGCTCAGGCCGTCGGGGAGCTGTTTTTT	CASSLGAQAVGELFF
TRBV28	TRBJ2-4	many	.	TGTGCCAGCAGTCGATATGCCAAAAACATTCAGTACTTC	CASSRYAKNIQYF
TRBV5-1	TRBJ2-7	few	TRBD1	TGCGCCAGCAGCACGACAGGGGGCAATTACGAGCAGTACTTC	CASSTTGGNYEQYF
TRBV10-3	TRBJ2-7	.	TRBD1	TGTGCCATCAGTGAGTCCGTGCTGGACAGGGGTGGCGAGCAGTACTTC	CAISESVLDRGGEQYF
TRBV12-3/TRBV12-4	TRBJ2-3	.	TRBD2	TGTGCCAGCAGTCCCCGACTAGCGGGAGATACGCAGTATTTT	CASSPRLAGDTQYF
TRBV27	TRBJ1-1	many	.	TGTGCCAGCAGTTGGTCCGGGAGGAACACTGAAGCTTTCTTT	CASSWSGRNTEAFF
TRBV2	TRBJ2-1	many	.	TGTGCCAGCAGCGTGGACAGCAATGAGCAGTTCTTC	CASSVDSNEQFF
TRBV11-3	TRBJ2-1	once	.	TGTGCCAGCAGCTTAGGCAGAGACTACGAGCAGTTCTTC	CASSLGRDYEQFF
TRBV5-1	TRBJ2-5	few	TRBD1	TGCGCCAGCAGCAGCGAGGGACAGGGCTCGGAGACCCAGTACTTC	CASSSEGQGSETQYF